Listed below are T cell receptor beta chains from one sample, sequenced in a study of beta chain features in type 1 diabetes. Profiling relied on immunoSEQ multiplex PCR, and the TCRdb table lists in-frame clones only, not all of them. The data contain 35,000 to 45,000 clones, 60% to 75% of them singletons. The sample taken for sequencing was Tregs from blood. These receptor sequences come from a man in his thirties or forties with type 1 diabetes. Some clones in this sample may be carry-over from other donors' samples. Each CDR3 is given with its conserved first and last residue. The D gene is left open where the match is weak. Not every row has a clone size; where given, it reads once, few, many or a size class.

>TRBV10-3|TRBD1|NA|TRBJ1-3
TGTGCCATCAGCGCGGGACAGGCGAGCTCTGGAAACACCATATATTTT
CAISAGQASSGNTIYF
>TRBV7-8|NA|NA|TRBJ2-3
TGTGCCAGCAGCTTTCGTTCGTTTATGAGAAGCACAGATACGCAGTATTTT
CASSFRSFMRSTDTQYF
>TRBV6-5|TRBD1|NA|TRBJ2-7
TGTGCCAGCAGACAGGGGGACTCCTACGAGCAGTACTTC
CASRQGDSYEQYF
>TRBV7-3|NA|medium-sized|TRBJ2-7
TGTGCCAGCAGCTTAAACGTAGACTACGAGCAGTACTTC
CASSLNVDYEQYF
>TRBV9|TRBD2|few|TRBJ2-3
TGTGCCAGCAGCGCCGGGACTAGCCTCACAGATACGCAGTATTTT
CASSAGTSLTDTQYF
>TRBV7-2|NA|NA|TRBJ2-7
TGTGCCAGCAGCTTAAGTAACTGGGGCTACGAGCAGTACTTC
CASSLSNWGYEQYF
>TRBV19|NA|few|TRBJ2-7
TGTGCCAGTAAGCATAGGGGGAACTACGAGCAGTACTTC
CASKHRGNYEQYF
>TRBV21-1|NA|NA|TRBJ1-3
TGTGCCAGCAGCAAAGGGGAGGGGCTCAGCTCTGGAAACACCATATATTTT
CASSKGEGLSSGNTIYF
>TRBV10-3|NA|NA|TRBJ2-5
TGTGCCATCAGTGACAGGTTTCAAGAGACCCAGTACTTC
CAISDRFQETQYF
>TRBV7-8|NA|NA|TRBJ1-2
TGTGCCAGCAGCCTCCAAGCGGGACCTTGGTATGGCTACACCTTC
CASSLQAGPWYGYTF
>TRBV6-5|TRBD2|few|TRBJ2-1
TGTGCCAGCAGCCCCGGGACTAGCGGGGGGAATGAGCAGTTCTTC
CASSPGTSGGNEQFF
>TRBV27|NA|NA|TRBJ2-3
TGTGCGACAGGGGCGGGGGGGCCTAGGGCGCAGTATTTT
CATGAGGPRAQYF
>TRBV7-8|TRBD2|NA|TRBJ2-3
TGTGCCAGCAGCCCCCTAGGCGCGGGGGGTTACCCCTCTAGCACAGATACGCAGTATTTT
CASSPLGAGGYPSSTDTQYF
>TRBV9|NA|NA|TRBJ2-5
TGTGCCAGCAGCGTAGGTGGAGCCGGGGGGACCCAGTACTTC
CASSVGGAGGTQYF
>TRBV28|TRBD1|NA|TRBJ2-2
TGTGCCAGCGGAGGGCCCGGGACAGGGACTCCCGGGGAGCTGTTTTTT
CASGGPGTGTPGELFF
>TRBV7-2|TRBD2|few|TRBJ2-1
TGTGCCAGCAGCCGATGGGTACCCGGGACTAGACTTTCTGAGCAGTTCTTC
CASSRWVPGTRLSEQFF
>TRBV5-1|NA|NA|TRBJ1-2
TGCGCCAGCAGCTTCACGGGACTTAACTATGGCTACACCTTC
CASSFTGLNYGYTF
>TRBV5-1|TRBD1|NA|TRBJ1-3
TGCGCCAGCAGCTTGGGACAGGGGAAGGGAAACACCATATATTTT
CASSLGQGKGNTIYF
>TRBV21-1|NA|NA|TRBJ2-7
TGTGCCAGCAGCAAAGACGACAGTCCAAGGGAGGTCCCCTACGAGCAGTACTTC
CASSKDDSPREVPYEQYF
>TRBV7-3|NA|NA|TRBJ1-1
TGTGCCAGCAGCTTTAGTCAGGGTGATGGAGCTTTCTTT
CASSFSQGDGAFF
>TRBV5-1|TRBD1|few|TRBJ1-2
TGCGCCAGCAGCTTGGTCCTGACAGGGAAGGTTACCTTC
CASSLVLTGKVTF
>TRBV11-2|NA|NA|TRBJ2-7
TGTGCCAGCAGTCGGACACGTGAGCAGTACTTC
CASSRTREQYF
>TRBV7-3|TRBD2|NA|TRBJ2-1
TGTGCCAGCAGTTCATTGGTTAGCGGGCCTCAGTTCTTC
CASSSLVSGPQFF
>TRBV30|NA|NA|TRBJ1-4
TGTGCCTGGAGCGTCCCCGGGACTAGGAATGAAAAACTGTTTTTT
CAWSVPGTRNEKLFF
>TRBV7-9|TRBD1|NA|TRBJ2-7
TGTGCCAGCAGCATGACAGGGACCTACGAGCAGTACTTC
CASSMTGTYEQYF
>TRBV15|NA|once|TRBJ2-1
TGTGCCACCAGCAGAGATGGGGCGGTACAGGGTGAGCAGTTCTTC
CATSRDGAVQGEQFF
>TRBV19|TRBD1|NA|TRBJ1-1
TGTGCCAGTAGTGGGGACAGGGGCCTTTTGAACACTGAAGCTTTCTTT
CASSGDRGLLNTEAFF
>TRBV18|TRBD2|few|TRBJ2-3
TGTGCCAGCTCACCACGGACTAGCGGGGTATCAGATACGCAGTATTTT
CASSPRTSGVSDTQYF
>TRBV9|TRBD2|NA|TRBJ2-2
TGTGCCAGCAGCGTACTTGGACTAGCGGGGGGGCCGGCCGGGGAGCTGTTTTTT
CASSVLGLAGGPAGELFF
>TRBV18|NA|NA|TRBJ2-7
TGTGCCAGCTCACCAGTGGGGGCTGGTTACGAGCAGTACTTC
CASSPVGAGYEQYF
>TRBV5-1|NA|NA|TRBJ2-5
TGCGCCAGCAGCTTGTCGGGGGTGGAGACCCAGTACTTC
CASSLSGVETQYF
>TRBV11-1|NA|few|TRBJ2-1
TGTGCCAGCAGCTCACAGGGTCGCTACAATGAGCAGTTCTTC
CASSSQGRYNEQFF
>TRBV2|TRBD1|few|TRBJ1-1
TGTGCCAGCGGCTGGGACAGGGGGCGCGAAGCTTTCTTT
CASGWDRGREAFF
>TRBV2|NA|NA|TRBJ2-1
TGTGCCAGCCGCCCCCTAGCGCCGAATGAGCAGTTCTTC
CASRPLAPNEQFF
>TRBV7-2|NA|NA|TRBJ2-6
TGTGCCAGCAGCTTCGGCTCTGGGGCCAACGTCCTGACTTTC
CASSFGSGANVLTF
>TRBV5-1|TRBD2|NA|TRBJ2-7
TGCGCCAGCAGCTTGGTTAGCGGGGTCTACGAGCAGTACTTC
CASSLVSGVYEQYF
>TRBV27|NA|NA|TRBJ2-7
TGTGCCAGCAGTTTGAGGTTCTCCTACGAGCAGTACTTC
CASSLRFSYEQYF
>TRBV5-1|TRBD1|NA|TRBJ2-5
TGCGCCAGCAGCTGGACAGGCGGAGGCTCCCAAGAGACCCAGTACTTC
CASSWTGGGSQETQYF
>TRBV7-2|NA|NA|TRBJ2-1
TGTGCCAGCAGCTTGGAGATTTACTCCTACAATGAGCAGTTCTTC
CASSLEIYSYNEQFF
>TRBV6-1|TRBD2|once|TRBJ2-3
TGTGCCAGCAGTGCCGGGGGGGGCCCCGATACGCAGTATTTT
CASSAGGGPDTQYF
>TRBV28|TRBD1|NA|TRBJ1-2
TGTGCCGGTCAGGGGGCGGAGGGCTACACCTTC
CAGQGAEGYTF